These T cell receptor beta chains were read from a single sample in a study of blood T cell repertoires in COVID-19. Sequencing used immunoSEQ multiplex PCR; TCRdb keeps in-frame clones, though not all of them. This sample yields over 75,000 clones, of which nearly 90% are seen a single time; 5% to 5.5% belongs to the top ten. Specimen: peripheral blood. The receptors here all came from a woman aged 80 or over with active COVID-19. Each CDR3 is given with its conserved first and last residue. Fields, in order: J gene, clone size, D gene, V gene, CDR3 DNA, CDR3 protein. D genes are given only for firm matches. Clone size, where shown, is once, few, many, or a class for clones that have expanded.

j_call: TRBJ2-2; clone_size: -; d_call: TRBD1; v_call: TRBV2; cdr3_nt: TGTGCCACCAGGACAGGGTGGACCGGGGAGCTGTTTTTT; cdr3_aa: CATRTGWTGELFF
j_call: TRBJ2-7; clone_size: -; d_call: TRBD1; v_call: TRBV28; cdr3_nt: TGTGCCAGCAGAACCGGGACAGCCTACGAGCAGTACTTC; cdr3_aa: CASRTGTAYEQYF
j_call: TRBJ2-2; clone_size: -; d_call: -; v_call: TRBV28; cdr3_nt: TGTGCCAGCAGTTTGCGGTCGAACACCGGGGAGCTGTTTTTT; cdr3_aa: CASSLRSNTGELFF
j_call: TRBJ1-5; clone_size: -; d_call: -; v_call: TRBV30; cdr3_nt: TGTGCCTGGAGTAACCCCCAGTGGCGGGGGCTCAGCCATCAGCCCCAGCATTTT; cdr3_aa: CAWSNPQWRGLSHQPQHF
j_call: TRBJ2-2; clone_size: once; d_call: TRBD1; v_call: TRBV5-1; cdr3_nt: TGCGCCAGCAGCCCCCGGACAGGGTTAGGCGGGGAGCTGTTTTTT; cdr3_aa: CASSPRTGLGGELFF
j_call: TRBJ2-1; clone_size: -; d_call: -; v_call: TRBV19; cdr3_nt: TGTGCCAGTCCCGATGGGGGGGGCCCCACCTACAATGAGCAGTTCTTC; cdr3_aa: CASPDGGGPTYNEQFF
j_call: TRBJ1-2; clone_size: -; d_call: TRBD1; v_call: TRBV7-9; cdr3_nt: TGTGCCAGCAGCTTAGCGGGGGGACAGGGGAACTATGGCTACACCTTC; cdr3_aa: CASSLAGGQGNYGYTF
j_call: TRBJ2-7; clone_size: -; d_call: -; v_call: TRBV12-3/TRBV12-4; cdr3_nt: TGTGCCAGCAGTTCTTACTACGAGCAGTACTTC; cdr3_aa: CASSSYYEQYF
j_call: TRBJ2-7; clone_size: -; d_call: TRBD2; v_call: TRBV27; cdr3_nt: TGTGCCAGCAGTTTTCGGGAGGACTCCTACGAGCAGTACTTC; cdr3_aa: CASSFREDSYEQYF
j_call: TRBJ2-2; clone_size: -; d_call: -; v_call: TRBV19; cdr3_nt: TGTGCCAGTAGTACCCAACTAGTTACCGGGGAGCTGTTTTTT; cdr3_aa: CASSTQLVTGELFF
j_call: TRBJ1-6; clone_size: -; d_call: -; v_call: TRBV5-1; cdr3_nt: TGCGCCAGCAGCTTCGCCAGGGTTGGATCACCCCTCCACTTT; cdr3_aa: CASSFARVGSPLHF
j_call: TRBJ2-3; clone_size: -; d_call: TRBD2; v_call: TRBV6-5; cdr3_nt: TGTGCCAGCGGTCGAGCGGGGATCACAGATACGCAGTATTTT; cdr3_aa: CASGRAGITDTQYF
j_call: TRBJ2-5; clone_size: -; d_call: -; v_call: TRBV4-2; cdr3_nt: TGTGCCAGCAGCCAAGGGGTGAGCGGGCGAAAAGAGACCCAGTACTTC; cdr3_aa: CASSQGVSGRKETQYF
j_call: TRBJ2-1; clone_size: -; d_call: TRBD2; v_call: TRBV28; cdr3_nt: TGTGCCAGCAGCCGGAGATATGGACTAGCGGGAGGGTCGTTGAATGAGCAGTTCTTC; cdr3_aa: CASSRRYGLAGGSLNEQFF
j_call: TRBJ2-7; clone_size: -; d_call: TRBD1; v_call: TRBV9; cdr3_nt: TGTGCCAGCAGCGCAGGCCCGGACAGGCCCTCCTACGAGCAGTACTTC; cdr3_aa: CASSAGPDRPSYEQYF
j_call: TRBJ1-3; clone_size: -; d_call: TRBD1; v_call: TRBV27; cdr3_nt: TGTGCCAGCAGTTTATCGGGGACAGCCAGAAACACCATATATTTT; cdr3_aa: CASSLSGTARNTIYF
j_call: TRBJ1-2; clone_size: -; d_call: -; v_call: TRBV20-1; cdr3_nt: TGCAGTGCTAGTATTCCGTTTGAGGGCTACACCTTC; cdr3_aa: CSASIPFEGYTF
j_call: TRBJ1-3; clone_size: once; d_call: TRBD1; v_call: TRBV15; cdr3_nt: TGTGCCACCAGCACTCGTCGACAGGGGGGCTCTGGAAACACCATATATTTT; cdr3_aa: CATSTRRQGGSGNTIYF
j_call: TRBJ2-3; clone_size: -; d_call: -; v_call: TRBV5-6; cdr3_nt: TGTGCCAGCAGCTTGTGGGTGGGAGAGAGTGCAGATACGCAGTATTTT; cdr3_aa: CASSLWVGESADTQYF
j_call: TRBJ1-2; clone_size: -; d_call: -; v_call: TRBV28; cdr3_nt: TGTGCCAGCAGTTCCGGGGGGTTAACTAACTATGGCTACACCTTC; cdr3_aa: CASSSGGLTNYGYTF